This T cell receptor (beta chain) was identified during a study of T cells in Graves' hyperthyroidism and ophthalmopathy (dated by TCRdb to between 2017 and 2020). Context from the whole study: Peripheral blood samples were taken at the time of initial diagnosis, prior to any treatment. To identify TCR V-J signatures that set the groups apart, the researchers used a discovery cohort of 100 patients, made up of 40 to 45 with Graves' ophthalmopathy and about 55 with stable Graves' hyperthyroidism. The paper describes TCR Vbeta CDR3 sequencing of some 130 peripheral blood samples, made up of 43 ophthalmopathy patients, 70 to 75 hyperthyroidism patients and some 17 progressor patients. In about 6 Graves' hyperthyroidism patients, the study also compared T-cell repertoires from thyroid tissue with T-cell repertoires from blood. Following sampling, methimazole starting at 30 mg daily was given to hyperthyroidism patients, and high-dose intravenous methylprednisolone was given to ophthalmopathy patients. The approximately 98 discovery patients were randomly divided into training and test sets at a 7:3 ratio. Prospective prediction of ophthalmopathy was tested in an independent validation cohort consisting of 18 to 20 hyperthyroidism patients and around 17 patients who later progressed to ophthalmopathy.

Summary of the overall study and its limitations: Most expanded thyroid clonotypes (frequency above 0.001) were also found in blood, which suggests that blood repertoires may mirror thyroid immune responses. No statistical method was used to fix the sample size in advance, and group allocation was not hidden from the investigators. A model built on a 13 V-J signature distinguished ophthalmopathy from stable hyperthyroidism, reaching 85% to 90% sensitivity and around 81% specificity in cross-validation and 80%/75% in testing. In validation, the model predicted progression to ophthalmopathy a median of about 6 months before onset, with about 71% sensitivity and nearly 75% specificity.

Moderately to severely active disease, a Clinical Activity Score of at least 3, a NOSPECS grade of at least 4, and a duration under 3 months were present in ophthalmopathy patients. The study excluded patients with uncontrolled infections, other autoimmune diseases, pregnancy or lactation. Diagnoses were based on clinical symptoms, serum thyroxine and TRAb, thyroid ultrasound and orbital computed tomography. PBMCs were separated from roughly 10 ml of fresh peripheral blood using Ficoll-Paque density gradient centrifugation. Total RNA was extracted with Trizol reagent, and quality was checked on an Agilent 2100 Bioanalyzer. In its sample, this clonotype was seen a few times. What this receptor recognizes is not known. Per-nucleotide qualities are absent, and no much larger clonotype sits a single base away. TCR beta CDR3 regions were amplified from RNA transcripts. The first round of RT-PCR for the TCR CDR3 was performed with the HTBI primer set and the Qiagen OneStep RT-PCR kit. The libraries were constructed in a second round of multiplex PCR and then size-selected and purified. The libraries were sequenced on an Illumina HiSeq2000 using paired-end 100 bp reads. From the authors' description of their analysis: SOAPnuke was used to process the raw data, with reads discarded if the reads contained adapters or uncalled bases, had a mean Phred below 15, or lacked an exact constant-primer or identifier match. High-quality paired reads were merged using COPE v1.2.5, and each unique nucleotide sequence was defined as a clonotype. MiTCR v1.1 was used to align the clonotypes against IMGT TRBV, TRBD and TRBJ reference segments. The analysis included only V-J combinations with a frequency above 0.0001, which together covered around 99% of the repertoires. The TCS score was defined as the ratio of F50 (clonal expansion) to E x V (chaos), calculated using BLOSUM62-based TCRdist between CDR3 peptides within each V-J. Welch's t-statistics and random forest reduced some 510 V-J features to 13, which were used in a naive Bayes classifier (R e1071). TCRdb applied fastp at Q25 and MiXCR to the public reads, then kept only in-frame beta chains. Rows merge per CDR3 protein into single entries with the most common DNA and genes. These V and J calls derive from TCRdb rather than the authors' analysis. The sample table records around 390,000 distinct CDR3 sequences; more than 12% of these occur just once. Around a fifth of the sample belongs to the ten largest clones.

Measured from the cysteine to the phenylalanine, the CDR3 is 16 residues long. CDR3 DNA only is kept here, 48 bases in frame from base 1. Per the germline V gene (reference sequence), LNHDA is the CDR1 and SQIVND is the CDR2. V sheds 6 bases and J sheds 2 bases, leaving 20 bases between their ends. The sample comprised blood. The rearrangement joined TRBV19 to TRBJ2-7; tentative D gene TRBD2, with 5 bases matching. The clonotype comes from a woman aged 25 to 39 with Graves' ophthalmopathy. The CDR3 region has the sequence CASSTPGITQTYEQYF. The nucleotide sequence reads as follows: TGTGCCAGTAGCACCCCCGGGATTACCCAGACCTACGAGCAGTACTTC.